This TCR beta chain was obtained from a study of spatial heterogeneity in lung cancer. Study details: Sequencing consistently turned up more beta-chain sequences than alpha-chain sequences.

Every molecule of TCR cDNA had its own unique molecular identifier. TCRdb processed the 5' RACE reads anew with MiXCR; each CDR3 protein has one entry. The sample comprises some 38,000 distinct CDR3 sequences, approximately 3% of which are singletons, and 36% rests with the top ten. Time point reported: sample taken at primary tumor resection. There were some 70 donors, all of them untreated patients with early-stage non-small cell lung cancer. Whole RNA from tumor, nontumor lung or frozen PBMC was sequenced unsorted. Germline values: CDR1 MNHEY, CDR2 SVGAGI. CDR3 length: 15 amino acids. V was clipped by 5 bases and J by 6 bases, with 17 bases between them. This clonotype has at least ten counts.

The receptor was isolated from a male donor with early-stage non-small cell lung cancer. The chain combines TRBV6-5 with TRBJ1-5; D is ambiguous. The input for sequencing was normal lung tissue next to the tumor, taken at surgery. The CDR3 loop reads CASSPPRPAGQPQHF. Written as DNA, the CDR3 is TGTGCCAGCAGTCCTCCCCGTCCGGCGGGTCAGCCCCAGCATTTT.